One sample yielded the 8 T cell receptor beta chains listed below, sequenced in a study of glioma-infiltrating T cells. Amplification of TCR alpha and beta CDR3 regions from RNA used iRepertoire nested multiplex PCR. Each CDR3 protein is one row after TCRdb ran MiXCR on the multiplex PCR reads. The profile covers more than 95,000 distinct CDR3 sequences, with approximately 28% appearing a single time and less than 55% taken by the ten largest. The sequencing input was glioma tissue, nonneoplastic brain tissue, or PBMCs (not recorded which). These TCRs come from a human donor with low-grade glioma or glioblastoma, undergoing nonglioma brain surgery, or in good health (not recorded which).

This clonotype was seen a few times. CDR3 protein: CSGITDSGNTIYF. The CDR3 nucleotides are TGCAGCGGGATTACAGATTCTGGAAACACCATATATTTT. The chain recombines TRBV29-1 with TRBJ1-3; D is unclear. The CDR3 covers 13 residues. Germline V CDR1 and CDR2: SQVTM, ANQGSEA. V was clipped by 7 bases and J by 1 base, with 11 bases between them.

This clonotype showed up many times. CDR3 sequence (DNA): TGTGCCAGCAGTTTCACAGAGAACACTGAAGCTTTCTTT. This codes for CASSFTENTEAFF. V and J are TRBV28 and TRBJ1-1; D not certain. The V gene lost 3 bases and the J gene lost 1 base, with 6 bases spanning the gap. In germline, CDR1 is MDHEN, CDR2 SYDVKM. The CDR3 consists of 13 residues.

This clonotype was picked up many times. The V and J genes are TRBV11-2 and TRBJ1-5; TRBD1 aligns across 7 bases. After removal of 3 bases from V and 7 bases from J, the junction contained 3 bases not matched to a gene. The CDR3 sequence is 13 residues long. The germline V gene has CDR1 SGHAT and CDR2 FQNNGV. The CDR3 sequence: CASSFAGGQPQHF. In DNA form, the CDR3 reads TGTGCCAGCAGCTTCGCAGGGGGACAGCCCCAGCATTTT.

This clonotype has at least ten counts. The chain joins TRBV28 to TRBJ1-2, with a tentative D call TRBD1 (5 bases). This CDR3 has 14 residues. CDR1 and CDR2 from the germline V gene are MDHEN and SYDVKM. Trimming stripped 6 bases from V and 3 bases from J, with 14 bases between. The CDR3 DNA follows: TGTGCCAGCAGGGACCGCAGGGACTACTATGGCTACACCTTC. This translates into CASRDRRDYYGYTF.

The chain has TRBV28 and TRBJ1-2; TRBD1 aligns across 9 bases. CDR3 length equals 15 residues. V lost 6 bases, J lost 4 bases, and 9 bases stayed unmatched. The germline CDR1 and CDR2 sequences are MDHEN and SYDVKM. The CDR3 bases are TGTGCCAGCAGCCCCGGGGACAGGGAGGGCTATGGCTACACCTTC. Amino acids: CASSPGDREGYGYTF.

The sample holds many counts of this clonotype. V and J are TRBV5-4 and TRBJ1-1, with TRBD1 as a possible D gene (5 bases). Between the trimmed V and J ends, which lost 0 bases and 5 bases, there was a span of 11 bases. The CDR3 runs 14 residues. Germline-derived CDR1 and CDR2 are SGHNT and YYREEE (reference sequence). Written as DNA, the CDR3 is TGTGCCAGCAGCTTGGGGGGGATTAGTACTGAAGCTTTCTTT. Protein product: CASSLGGISTEAFF.

To note about this clonotype: With a much larger clone just one base away, this may be a read error. This chain connects TRBV7-2 to TRBJ2-7, with 7 bases that match TRBD1. The CDR3 covers 13 residues. The germline V gene encodes CDR1 SGHTA and CDR2 FQGNSA. J gave up 3 bases and V 3 bases, and 2 bases lay outside the gene matches. The CDR3 is CASSFDRDYEQYF. The DNA of the CDR3 is TGTGCCAGCAGCTTTGACAGGGACTACGAGCAGTACTTC. Full variable domain (missing parts from reference TRBV7-2 and TRBJ2-7): GAGVSQSPSNKVTEKGKDVELRCDPISGHTALYWYRQSLGQGLEFLIYFQGNSAPDKSGLPSDRFSAERTGGSVSTLTIQRTQQEDSAVYLCASSFDRDYEQYFGPGTRLTVT.

To note about this clonotype: This may be a read error, as it is one base from a much larger clone. The rearrangement links TRBV27 to TRBJ2-3, with 9 nucleotides matching TRBD1. CDR1 is MNHEY and CDR2 is SMNVEV in the germline V gene (reference sequence). The CDR3 has 15 residues. DNA for the CDR3: TGTGCCACCAGTGATAGAACGAGGGGACAGGGAACGCAGTATTTT. Amino acid sequence: CATSDRTRGQGTQYF.